This TCR beta chain was retrieved from a study of lymphopenia after photon versus proton radiotherapy. Study findings and constraints: Post-nadir diversity loss with photons came from oligoclonal expansion, particularly CD8+ Temra cells.

The data were produced by immunoSEQ multiplex PCR, yet TCRdb's version contains in-frame clones alone and is incomplete. This sample has over 25,000 clones, with around 90% found just once. CDR3 length: 16 amino acids. CDR1 and CDR2 from the germline V gene are SGHRS and YFSETQ. V was trimmed by 3 bases and J by 7 bases, leaving 19 bases between them. For this clone: The target antigen is unknown.

The source of this sequence is a woman aged 55-69 years with cholangiocarcinoma. Some clones in this sample may be carry-over from other donors' samples. This specimen was peripheral blood, taken from a patient treated with proton-based radiotherapy. The rearrangement links TRBV5-1 to TRBJ1-4; tentative D call: TRBD1 (5 bases). CDR3 bases: TGCGCCAGCAGCTCGGATCAATCCGGGGGTATTGAAAAACTGTTTTTT. Translated, it gives CASSSDQSGGIEKLFF.